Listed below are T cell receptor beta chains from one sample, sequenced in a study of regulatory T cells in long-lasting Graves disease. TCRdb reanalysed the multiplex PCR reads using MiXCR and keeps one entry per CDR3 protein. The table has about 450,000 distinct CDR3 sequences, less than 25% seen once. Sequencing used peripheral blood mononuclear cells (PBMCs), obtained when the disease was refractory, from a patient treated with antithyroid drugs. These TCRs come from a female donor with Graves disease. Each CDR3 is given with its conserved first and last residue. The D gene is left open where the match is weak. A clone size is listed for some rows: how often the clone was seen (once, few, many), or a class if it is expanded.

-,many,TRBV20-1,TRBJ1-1,TGCAGTGCTAGACTCGGAGGGGACACTGAAGCTTTCTTT,CSARLGGDTEAFF
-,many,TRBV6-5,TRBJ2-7,TGTGCCAGCAGTTACTCGAAAGGGTCTCAGCGGTGGATGTCCTACGAGCAGTACTTC,CASSYSKGSQRWMSYEQYF
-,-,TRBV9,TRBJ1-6,TGTGCCAGCAGCGTAGAGGGCAATTCACCCCTCCACTTT,CASSVEGNSPLHF
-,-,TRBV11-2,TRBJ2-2,TGTGCCAGCAGCTTGGGCCAATGGGGGACCGGGGAGCTGTTTTTT,CASSLGQWGTGELFF
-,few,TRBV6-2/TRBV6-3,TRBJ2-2,TGTGCCAGCAGTTTTCTGGATGCCGGGGAGCTGTTTTTT,CASSFLDAGELFF
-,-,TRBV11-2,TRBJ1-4,TGTGCCAGCAGACTTATGGGAGGGGGATCAGAAAAACTGTTTTTT,CASRLMGGGSEKLFF
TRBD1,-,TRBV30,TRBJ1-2,TGTGCCTGGATTTACTACAGGGGGTATGGCTACACCTTC,CAWIYYRGYGYTF
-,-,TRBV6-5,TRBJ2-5,TGTGCCAGCAGTTACACCAAGGTTTTAGAGACCCAGTACTTC,CASSYTKVLETQYF
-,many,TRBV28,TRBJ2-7,TGTGCCAGCACTCGTAGTATGAGGTCCTACGAGCAGTACTTC,CASTRSMRSYEQYF
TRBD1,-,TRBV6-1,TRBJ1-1,TGTGCCAGCAGTCCCCCGGGACAGCAGAAAGCTTTCTTT,CASSPPGQQKAFF
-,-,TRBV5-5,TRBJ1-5,TGTGCCAGCAGCTTGTGGGTTCAGGCAGGCAATCAGCCCCAGCATTTT,CASSLWVQAGNQPQHF
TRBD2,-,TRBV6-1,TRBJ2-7,TGTGCCAGCTCTAACTTGGGGTTAGGGACTAGCGAAACCTACGAGCAGTACTTC,CASSNLGLGTSETYEQYF
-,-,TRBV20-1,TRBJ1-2,TGCAGCCACGGGGGGGGAGGCGGAGGCTACGCCTTC,CSHGGGGGGYAF
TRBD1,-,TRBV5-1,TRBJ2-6,TGCGCCAGCAGCTTGACCGGGACAGGTTCTAACTCTCGCGGGGCCAACGTCCTGACTTTC,CASSLTGTGSNSRGANVLTF
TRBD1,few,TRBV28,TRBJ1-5,TGTGCCAGCAGTGCAGAGGGACAGGCCTTAAATCAGCCCCAGCATTTT,CASSAEGQALNQPQHF
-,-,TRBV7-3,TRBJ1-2,TGTGCCAGCAGCCCAAACGAGGGAAGGGAATATGGCTACACCTTC,CASSPNEGREYGYTF
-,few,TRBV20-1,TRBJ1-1,TGCAGTGCTAGAGGTCGTGGAGGGGGAAGGGCTGAAGCTTTCTTT,CSARGRGGGRAEAFF
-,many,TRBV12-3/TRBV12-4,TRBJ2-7,TGTGCCAGCAGGCCCGGGGGCGGAACCTACGAGCAGTACTTC,CASRPGGGTYEQYF
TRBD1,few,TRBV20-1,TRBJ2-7,TGCAGTGCTAGATCCGGGGGACAGGGTGGTTACGAGCAGTACTTC,CSARSGGQGGYEQYF
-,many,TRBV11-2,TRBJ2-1,TGTGCCAGCAGCACCTCAAGCATGGGTGAGCAGTTCTTC,CASSTSSMGEQFF
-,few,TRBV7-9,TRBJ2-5,TGTGCCAGCAGCTTATTAGGGAATCAAGAGACCCAGTACTTC,CASSLLGNQETQYF
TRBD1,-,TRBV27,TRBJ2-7,TGTGCCAGCAGTCCCTGGGACGACAGGGGTGAGCAGTACTTC,CASSPWDDRGEQYF
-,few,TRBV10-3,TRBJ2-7,TGTGCCATCAGTGATCCCGCCACTCGGTCCTCCTACGAGCAGTACTTC,CAISDPATRSSYEQYF
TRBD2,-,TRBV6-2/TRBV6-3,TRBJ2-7,TGTGCCAGCAGTTACTTAATCGGACAGTCGGGACTAGCGATTCACGAGCAGTACTTC,CASSYLIGQSGLAIHEQYF
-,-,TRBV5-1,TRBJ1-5,TGCGCCAGCAGCCCTACAGGCCCTTGGAGCAATCAGCCCCAGCATTTT,CASSPTGPWSNQPQHF
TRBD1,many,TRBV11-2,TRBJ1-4,TGTGCCAGCAGCTTAGGTCCAGGGGGTACTGAAAAACTGTTTTTT,CASSLGPGGTEKLFF
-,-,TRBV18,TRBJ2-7,TGTGCCAGCTCACCAGGGAGGGGGGAGCAGTACTTC,CASSPGRGEQYF
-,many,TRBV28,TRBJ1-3,TGTGCCAGCAGTTTCTCGGAGAACACCATATATTTT,CASSFSENTIYF
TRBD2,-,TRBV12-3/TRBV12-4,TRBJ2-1,TGTGCCAGCAGTCCCCCTTTAGCGGGAGGACCCTACAATGAGCAGTTCTTC,CASSPPLAGGPYNEQFF
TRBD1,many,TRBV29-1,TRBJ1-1,TGCAGCGTCCGGACAGGCGTGAACACTGAAGCTTTCTTT,CSVRTGVNTEAFF
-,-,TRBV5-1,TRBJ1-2,TGCGCCAGCAGCTTCGCAGGGACCGCTAACTATGGCTACACCTTC,CASSFAGTANYGYTF
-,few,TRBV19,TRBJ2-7,TGTGCCAGTAGTATAGGAGTGTCGGGAGACGACGAGCAGTACTTC,CASSIGVSGDDEQYF
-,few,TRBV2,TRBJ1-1,TGTGCCAGCAGTCCCCCCCCCGGAACAGTTACGAACACTGAAGCTTTCTTT,CASSPPPGTVTNTEAFF
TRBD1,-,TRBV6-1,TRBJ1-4,TGTGCCAGCGGACAGGGGGCATCTAATGAAAAACTGTTTTTT,CASGQGASNEKLFF
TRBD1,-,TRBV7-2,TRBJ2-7,TGTGCCAGCAGCCCGATTAGGGGGCTTGAGCAGTACTTC,CASSPIRGLEQYF
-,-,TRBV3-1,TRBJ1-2,TGTGCCAGCAGCCAAGTGTGGGGGTCTAACTATGGCTACACCTTC,CASSQVWGSNYGYTF
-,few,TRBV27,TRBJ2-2,TGTGCCAGCCACCCCTTGGGAATTTCGAACACCGGGGAGCTGTTTTTT,CASHPLGISNTGELFF
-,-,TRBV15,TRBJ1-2,TGTGCCACCAGCAGGGACGGAGCTAACTATGGCTACACCTTC,CATSRDGANYGYTF
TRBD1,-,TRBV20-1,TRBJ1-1,TGCAGTGCTAGAGCTTGGGACAGGGGGGCGGGTGAAGCTTTCTTT,CSARAWDRGAGEAFF
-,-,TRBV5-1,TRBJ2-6,TGCGCCAGCAGCTTGCAGGGACCCACACACTCTGGGGCCAACGTCCTGACTTTC,CASSLQGPTHSGANVLTF
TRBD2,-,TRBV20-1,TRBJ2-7,TGCAGTGCTAGTACGCGTAGCGGGAGGGGCGGATACTTC,CSASTRSGRGGYF
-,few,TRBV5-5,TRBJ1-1,TGTGCCAGCAGCTTGTTTGGGCCTTCCACCCGGGGGCACACTGAAGCTTTCTTT,CASSLFGPSTRGHTEAFF
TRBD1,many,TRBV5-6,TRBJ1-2,TGTGCCAGCAGCACCTTCCCGGGACAGGGGTACTATGGCTACACCTTC,CASSTFPGQGYYGYTF
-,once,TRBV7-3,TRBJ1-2,TGTGCCAGCAGCTTAGACCGCGGGCCCGGCTATGGCTACACCTTC,CASSLDRGPGYGYTF
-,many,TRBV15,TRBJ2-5,TGTGCCACCAGCAGAGATCTCCCGTCACAAGAGACCCAGTACTTC,CATSRDLPSQETQYF
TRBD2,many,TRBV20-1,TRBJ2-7,TGCAGTGCTAGAGATCGGCTAGCGGGATCCTACGAGCAGTACTTC,CSARDRLAGSYEQYF
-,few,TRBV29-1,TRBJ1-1,TGCAGCGGTGCCAGGGCGGACACTGAAGCTTTCTTT,CSGARADTEAFF
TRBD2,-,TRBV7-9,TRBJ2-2,TGTGCCAGCAGCACACTAGCGGGAGGTATCACCGGGGAGCTGTTTTTT,CASSTLAGGITGELFF
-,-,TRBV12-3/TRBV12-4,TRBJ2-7,TGTGCCAGCAGTTCAGAACGAATGGCAGGATACGAGCAGTACTTC,CASSSERMAGYEQYF
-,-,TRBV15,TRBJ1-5,TGTGCCACCAGCAGAGATCTGGGGGGCGTTCAGCCCCAGCATTTT,CATSRDLGGVQPQHF
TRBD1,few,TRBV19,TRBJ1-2,TGTGCCAGTAGTTCCATACAAAGACAGGGGTCAGGTGGCTACACCTTC,CASSSIQRQGSGGYTF
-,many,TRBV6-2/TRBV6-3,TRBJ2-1,TGTGCCAGCAGTTATACCGGGACCGGCAATGAGCAGTTCTTC,CASSYTGTGNEQFF
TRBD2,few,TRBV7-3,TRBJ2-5,TGTGCCAGCAGCCCCCTGGGCGGGAGAGGAGAGACCCAGTACTTC,CASSPLGGRGETQYF
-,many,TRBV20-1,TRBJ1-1,TGCAGTGCTAGAGGGTTAATGAACACTGAAGCTTTCTTT,CSARGLMNTEAFF
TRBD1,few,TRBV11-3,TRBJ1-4,TGTGCCAGCAGCCCGGGACAGGGGACTAATGAAAAACTGTTTTTT,CASSPGQGTNEKLFF
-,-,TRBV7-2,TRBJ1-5,TGTGCCAGCAGCTTAGGGGCAGCCCGTAGCAATCAGCCCCAGCATTTT,CASSLGAARSNQPQHF
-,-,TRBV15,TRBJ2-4,TGTGCCACCAGCAGAGGTCTTATCGGACCCCTAGCCAAAAACATTCAGTACTTC,CATSRGLIGPLAKNIQYF
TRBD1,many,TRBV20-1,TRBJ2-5,TGCAGTGCTCCCGGGACAGGGAGAGAGACCCAGTACTTC,CSAPGTGRETQYF